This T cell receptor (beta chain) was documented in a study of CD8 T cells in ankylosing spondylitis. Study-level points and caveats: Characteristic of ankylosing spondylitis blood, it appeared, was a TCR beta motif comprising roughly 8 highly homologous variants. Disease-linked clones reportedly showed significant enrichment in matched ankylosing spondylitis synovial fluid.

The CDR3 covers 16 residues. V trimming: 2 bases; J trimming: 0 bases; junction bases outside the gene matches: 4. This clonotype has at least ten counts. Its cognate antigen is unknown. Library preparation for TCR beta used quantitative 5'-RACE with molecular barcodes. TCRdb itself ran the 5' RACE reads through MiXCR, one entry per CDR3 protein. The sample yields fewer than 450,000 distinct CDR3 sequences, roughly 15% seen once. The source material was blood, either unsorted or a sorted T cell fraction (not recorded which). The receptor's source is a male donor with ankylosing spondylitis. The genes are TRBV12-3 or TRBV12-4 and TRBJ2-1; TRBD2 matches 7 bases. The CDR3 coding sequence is TGTGCCAGCAGTTTATGGGGCGGGAGCTCCTACAATGAGCAGTTCTTC. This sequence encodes CASSLWGGSSYNEQFF.